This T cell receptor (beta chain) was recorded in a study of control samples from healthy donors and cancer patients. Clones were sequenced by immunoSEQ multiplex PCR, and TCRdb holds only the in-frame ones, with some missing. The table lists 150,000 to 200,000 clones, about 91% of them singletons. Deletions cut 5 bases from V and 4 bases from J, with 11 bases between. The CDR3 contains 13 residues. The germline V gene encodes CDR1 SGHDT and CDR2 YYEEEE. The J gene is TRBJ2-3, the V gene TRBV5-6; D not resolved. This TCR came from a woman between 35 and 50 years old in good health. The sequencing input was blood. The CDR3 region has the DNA TGTGCCAGCAGATGGCGACTGGCAGATACGCAGTATTTT. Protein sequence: CASRWRLADTQYF.